The sequence of this T cell receptor (beta chain) was determined in a study of T cell repertoires in cytomegalovirus infection. Study overall: Evidence of both CMV infection and a matching HLA type came from public TCR beta signatures.

Germline assignment: CDR1 MDHEN and CDR2 SYDVKM. This CDR3 has 17 amino acids. Whole-study findings and limits: Carriage of CMV together with the relevant HLA was identifiable through cumulative public TCR beta family frequency. Dominating the ex vivo response were HLA-C-restricted CMV-specific TCR beta clonotypes.

Details on this clonotype: Its antigen is still unknown. A junction boundary mismatches the germline segment, possibly from a read error.

TCRdb re-called the reads through MiXCR, storing one row per CDR3 protein. The sample has about 150,000 distinct CDR3 sequences; 23% are singletons. The sequencing sample was made of PBMCs. This clonotype was sampled from a human donor in good health (CMV status not recorded). Some clones in this sample may be carry-over from other donors' samples. The chain links TRBV28 to TRBJ2-2; 7 bases align to TRBD2. This CDR3 reads CAGSLPGLGRGAGELFF. CDR3 in DNA: TGTGCCGGCAGTTTACCCGGACTAGGGAGAGGCGCCGGGGAGCTGTTTTTT.